Shown below are 30 T cell receptor beta chains from a single sample sequenced in a study of T cells in Graves' hyperthyroidism and ophthalmopathy. RNA transcripts gave rise to amplified TCR beta CDR3 regions. HTBI primers were used for first-round RT-PCR of the TCR CDR3. MiXCR was run by TCRdb on the multiplex PCR reads, yielding one entry per CDR3 protein. The sample lists a few hundred thousand distinct CDR3 sequences; around 14% were seen once. What was sequenced was blood. These receptors were taken from a woman aged 25 to 39 with Graves' hyperthyroidism.

This clonotype was seen a few times. V is TRBV11-2 and J is TRBJ2-2; a weak D match, TRBD2 (5 bases). The V end was cut by 5 bases, the J end by 1 base, with 11 bases between. The CDR3 spans 15 residues. Germline V gives CDR1 SGHAT, CDR2 FQNNGV. CDR3 region: CASSTPRGNTGELFF. The CDR3 nucleotides read TGTGCCAGCAGCACCCCCCGGGGGAACACCGGGGAGCTGTTTTTT.

This clonotype was seen at least ten times. The chain combines TRBV3-1 with TRBJ2-3; D might be TRBD2 (6 bases). V lost 4 bases, J lost 5 bases, and 19 bases lay in between. The CDR3 totals 16 residues. Germline lookup yields CDR1 LGHDT and CDR2 YNNKEL (reference sequence). For the CDR3, the DNA is TGTGCCAGCAGCCGGCGGGACCTGCCCGGGGGAGATACGCAGTATTTT. It codes for CASSRRDLPGGDTQYF.

This clonotype has ten or more counts. The chain combines TRBV12-5 with TRBJ2-7; unclear D gene. V was shortened by 1 base and J by 0 bases, with 16 bases between the two germline ends. Germline V lookup: CDR1 LGHNT, CDR2 FRNRAP. The CDR3 length is 17 residues. The CDR3 sequence: CASGLASVRLGSYEQYF. In DNA, the CDR3 is TGTGCTAGTGGTTTGGCCAGCGTACGGTTAGGCTCCTACGAGCAGTACTTC. Looking up the rest from reference TRBV12-5 and TRBJ2-7 gives the full variable domain: DARVTQTPRHKVTEMGQEVTMRCQPILGHNTVFWYRQTMMQGLELLAYFRNRAPLDDSGMPKDRFSAEMPDATLATLKIQPSEPRDSAVYFCASGLASVRLGSYEQYFGPGTRLTVT.

The J gene is TRBJ2-6, the V gene TRBV6-1, with D hard to call. Trimming pared 1 base from V and 0 bases from J, leaving 7 bases between. The CDR3 is 16 residues long. Germline-derived CDR1 and CDR2 are MNHNS and SASEGT. CDR3 in DNA: TGTGCCAGCAGTGAAGGACAATTCTCTGGGGCCAACGTCCTGACTTTC. Translation gives CASSEGQFSGANVLTF.

This clonotype was detected ten times or more. The chain couples TRBV27 to TRBJ2-7; maybe TRBD1 (6 bases). Trimming left V 3 bases short and J 3 bases short, with 12 bases between. This CDR3 has 14 amino acids. In germline, CDR1 is MNHEY, CDR2 SMNVEV (reference sequence). For the CDR3, the DNA is TGTGCCAGCAGTTTGAGGCAGGGGTTCTACGAGCAGTACTTC. The encoded protein is CASSLRQGFYEQYF.

This sequence joins TRBV3-1 and TRBJ2-3, with D unclear. Between the trimmed V and J ends, which lost 0 bases and 0 bases, there was a span of 10 bases. The germline V gene encodes CDR1 LGHDT and CDR2 YNNKEL (reference sequence). The CDR3 spans 16 residues. The CDR3 nucleotides are TGTGCCAGCAGCCAAGATCTGAGTCAGAGCACAGATACGCAGTATTTT. Translated: CASSQDLSQSTDTQYF.

The V and J genes are TRBV5-5 and TRBJ1-2, with TRBD1 as a possible D gene (6 bases). Trimming removed 2 bases from V and 5 bases from J, with 10 bases in between. The CDR3 runs 13 residues. Germline V gives CDR1 SGHKS, CDR2 YYEKEE (reference sequence). The CDR3 region is CASSLSTGYGYTF. The CDR3 coding sequence is TGTGCCAGCAGCTTAAGCACAGGGTATGGCTACACCTTC.

This clonotype has only a few counts. V and J are TRBV6-2 or TRBV6-3 and TRBJ2-2; the D is unclear. The ends were cut back, 10 bases at V and 7 bases at J, with 16 bases in the middle. The CDR3 has 13 amino acids. Germline V CDR1 and CDR2: MNHEY, SVGEGT. The DNA for the CDR3 is TGTGCCACCCGCTGGGTTGTGAACGGGGAGCTGTTTTTT. Its protein product is CATRWVVNGELFF.

This rearrangement joins TRBV3-1 to TRBJ1-6; possible D gene TRBD1, 6 bases. V was trimmed by 0 bases and J by 7 bases, leaving 10 bases between them. CDR3 length: 15 amino acids. Germline V lookup: CDR1 LGHDT, CDR2 YNNKEL (reference sequence). CDR3 DNA sequence: TGTGCCAGCAGCCAAGATCGAGGGGGGAATTCACCCCTCCACTTT. Its protein product is CASSQDRGGNSPLHF.

V gene TRBV4-2 combines with J gene TRBJ2-3; 12 nucleotides align to TRBD2. J lost 5 bases, V lost 5 bases, and 5 bases had no gene match. Germline loops: CDR1 LGHNA, CDR2 YNFKEQ. The CDR3 extends over 15 amino acids. The CDR3 spells CASSAPGLAGDTQYF. In DNA form, the CDR3 reads TGTGCCAGCAGCGCGCCGGGACTAGCGGGAGATACGCAGTATTTT.

CDR3 residues: CASSLMSQKYAFF. The CDR3 region has the DNA TGTGCCAGCAGCTTGATGAGTCAGAAGTATGCTTTCTTT. The V and J genes are TRBV12-3 or TRBV12-4 and TRBJ1-1; D is undetermined. This CDR3 is built from 13 residues. The germline V and J ends were trimmed by 6 bases and 11 bases, with 19 bases remaining between them.

This clonotype has ten or more counts. This chain connects TRBV28 to TRBJ2-1, with TRBD2 identical over 9 bases. Germline V gene data show CDR1 as MDHEN and CDR2 as SYDVKM. The CDR3 loop spans 16 amino acids. After removal of 4 bases from V and 3 bases from J, the junction contained 7 bases not matched to a gene. This CDR3 reads CASSSPSSGIYNEQFF. The CDR3 DNA follows: TGTGCCAGCAGTTCCCCCTCTAGCGGGATCTACAATGAGCAGTTCTTC.

This clonotype appeared many times. The V and J genes are TRBV30 and TRBJ1-3, with D perhaps TRBD1 (6 bases). V was clipped by 5 bases and J by 0 bases, with 17 bases between them. CDR3 size: 16 residues. In germline, CDR1 is GTSNPN, CDR2 SVGIG (reference sequence). The CDR3 DNA is TGTGCCTGGCCGGGGGTGGGGGGCGACTCTGGAAACACCATATATTTT. The encoded protein is CAWPGVGGDSGNTIYF.

This clonotype was seen at least ten times. The chain employs TRBV30 and TRBJ1-2; 7 nucleotides match TRBD1. The CDR3 extends over 11 amino acids. V shed 6 bases and J 6 bases; nucleotides not matched to a gene: 4. Germline lookup yields CDR1 GTSNPN and CDR2 SVGIG (reference sequence). DNA for the CDR3: TGTGCCTGTGACAGGGAGAATGGCTACACCTTC. Amino acid sequence: CACDRENGYTF.

This clonotype has at least ten counts. This sequence joins TRBV7-2 and TRBJ1-1; 8 bases agree with TRBD1. After removal of 1 base from V and 3 bases from J, the junction contained 16 bases not matched to a gene. Germline assignment: CDR1 SGHTA and CDR2 FQGNSA. The CDR3 sequence is 19 residues long. The CDR3 spells CASSLVWDRPLSFDTEAFF. CDR3 bases: TGTGCCAGCAGCTTAGTTTGGGACAGGCCGCTCAGTTTCGACACTGAAGCTTTCTTT. Full variable domain (remainder filled in from reference TRBV7-2 and TRBJ1-1): GAGVSQSPSNKVTEKGKDVELRCDPISGHTALYWYRQSLGQGLEFLIYFQGNSAPDKSGLPSDRFSAERTGGSVSTLTIQRTQQEDSAVYLCASSLVWDRPLSFDTEAFFGQGTRLTVV.

This clonotype occurred once. The gene calls are TRBV6-2 or TRBV6-3 and TRBJ2-3; D not certain. Trimming cost V 5 bases and J 2 bases, with 11 bases left between them. This CDR3 region has 14 residues. Germline-derived CDR1 and CDR2 are MNHEY and SVGEGT. CDR3 sequence reads: CASSTTAATDTQYF. CDR3 DNA sequence: TGTGCCAGCAGTACTACAGCAGCCACAGATACGCAGTATTTT.

This chain uses TRBV3-1 with TRBJ2-2, with TRBD1 matching over 8 bases. This CDR3 has 17 amino acids. Germline V gene sequence: CDR1 LGHDT, CDR2 YNNKEL (reference sequence). The trim removed 0 bases at V and 1 base at J, leaving 4 bases unmatched. CDR3 DNA: TGTGCCAGCAGCCAAGATCAGGGGGCCCTGAACACCGGGGAGCTGTTTTTT. Protein product: CASSQDQGALNTGELFF.

This clonotype appeared many times. The genes are TRBV2 and TRBJ2-3; D unresolved. Trimming left V 4 bases short and J 0 bases short, with 11 bases between. The germline CDR1 and CDR2 sequences are SNHLY and FYNNEI. CDR3 length: 15 amino acids. The chain's CDR3 is CASSVGGASTDTQYF. CDR3 DNA: TGTGCCAGCAGTGTAGGTGGAGCTAGCACAGATACGCAGTATTTT.

The V call is TRBV7-2, the J call TRBJ2-7, with D possibly being TRBD1 (6 bases). Germline V CDR1 and CDR2: SGHTA, FQGNSA. This CDR3 contains 15 residues. Trimming cost V 1 base and J 2 bases, with 12 bases left between them. CDR3 amino acids: CASSLVQGSTYEQYF. The CDR3 bases are TGTGCCAGCAGCTTAGTACAGGGTAGTACCTACGAGCAGTACTTC.

As DNA, the CDR3 is TGTGCCAGCAGCTTAGCGCGAATAGGGGCCCCCAATCAGCCCCAGCATTTT. Protein sequence: CASSLARIGAPNQPQHF. V and J are TRBV7-2 and TRBJ1-5, with TRBD1 as a possible D gene (5 bases). Between the trimmed V and J ends, which lost 0 bases and 3 bases, there was a span of 15 bases. The CDR3 totals 17 residues. The germline V gene encodes CDR1 SGHTA and CDR2 FQGNSA.

This clonotype was recorded many times. This sequence joins TRBV20-1 and TRBJ2-5, with 10 bases matching TRBD1. The CDR3 totals 14 residues. V trimming: 2 bases; J trimming: 5 bases; junction bases outside the gene matches: 5. Germline-derived CDR1 and CDR2 are DFQATT and SNEGSKA (reference sequence). The CDR3, as DNA: TGCAGTGCTAGAAACGACAGGGGGCGTGAGACCCAGTACTTC. Residues: CSARNDRGRETQYF.

This clonotype was seen a handful of times. This chain connects TRBV4-2 to TRBJ2-2; maybe TRBD1 (5 bases). Trimming removed 4 bases at V and 1 base at J, with 7 bases between. Germline V CDR1 and CDR2: LGHNA, YNFKEQ. This CDR3 has 14 residues. The CDR3 reads CASSPTENTGELFF. For the CDR3, the DNA is TGTGCCAGCAGCCCGACAGAGAACACCGGGGAGCTGTTTTTT.

Ten or more counts support this clonotype. J is TRBJ1-2 and V is TRBV3-1; D is ambiguous. V was trimmed by 3 bases and J by 6 bases, leaving 11 bases between them. From germline, CDR1 is LGHDT and CDR2 YNNKEL (reference sequence). CDR3 length: 13 residues. CDR3 amino acids: CASSQAGADGYTF. The CDR3 coding sequence is TGTGCCAGCAGCCAGGCGGGCGCAGATGGCTACACCTTC.

The table lists this clonotype with many counts. CDR3 sequence reads: CASSPGLAIDEQYF. In nucleotides, the CDR3 is TGCGCCAGCAGCCCGGGACTAGCTATCGACGAGCAGTACTTC. The chain carries TRBV5-1 and TRBJ2-7; 9 bases match TRBD2. The V and J ends lost 4 bases and 5 bases, in that order; junction bases with no gene match: 7. The CDR3 totals 14 residues. Germline lookup yields CDR1 SGHRS and CDR2 YFSETQ.

This clonotype has ten or more counts. The rearrangement links TRBV10-3 to TRBJ2-2, with D possibly being TRBD1 or TRBD2 (5 bases each). The CDR3 sequence is 15 residues long. The germline V gene has CDR1 ENHRY and CDR2 SYGVKD. V was shortened by 4 bases and J by 0 bases, with 9 bases between the two germline ends. DNA for the CDR3: TGTGCCATCAGTGGACCGGGACCGAACACCGGGGAGCTGTTTTTT. This gives the protein CAISGPGPNTGELFF.

Many counts were recorded for this clonotype. This sequence joins TRBV7-6 and TRBJ2-5; 12 positions match TRBD2. The CDR3 covers 17 residues. Germline V CDR1 and CDR2: SGHVS, FNYEAQ. V was clipped by 5 bases and J by 5 bases; unmatched bases: 12. CDR3 bases: TGTGCCAGCAGCCCAACTAGCGGGAGGATCGGCGGGGAGACCCAGTACTTC. Protein: CASSPTSGRIGGETQYF.

The chain joins TRBV4-1 to TRBJ2-7; D is unresolved. The CDR3 consists of 11 residues. CDR1 and CDR2 (germline): MGHRA, YSYEKL. The V gene lost 0 bases and the J gene lost 9 bases, with 6 bases spanning the gap. CDR3 nucleotide sequence: TGCGCCAGCAGCCAAGACTCGACGCAGTACTTC. It is translated as CASSQDSTQYF.

The rearrangement joins TRBV5-1 to TRBJ1-1; D is unclear. The CDR3 extends over 14 amino acids. In germline, CDR1 is SGHRS, CDR2 YFSETQ. V dropped 4 bases and J dropped 2 bases, with 12 bases sitting between them. CDR3 amino acids: CASSVLTPNTEAFF. The CDR3 DNA follows: TGCGCCAGCAGCGTTCTGACCCCCAACACTGAAGCTTTCTTT.

J is TRBJ1-6 and V is TRBV27; TRBD1 aligns across 9 bases. Germline V gives CDR1 MNHEY, CDR2 SMNVEV (reference sequence). The CDR3 consists of 15 residues. The trim removed 6 bases at V and 6 bases at J, leaving 6 bases unmatched. The CDR3 sequence is CASRKQGAVNSPLHF. CDR3 DNA sequence: TGTGCCAGCAGAAAACAGGGGGCGGTTAATTCACCCCTCCACTTT.

This clonotype appeared a few times. This chain uses TRBV9 with TRBJ2-2; D may match TRBD1 or TRBD2 (5 bases each). Germline-derived CDR1 and CDR2 are SGDLS and YYNGEE. The CDR3 has 14 residues. The V gene lost 3 bases and the J gene lost 5 bases, with 11 bases spanning the gap. The CDR3 nucleotides are TGTGCCAGCAGCGGGGGACCACCGACCGGGGAGCTGTTTTTT. Translating it yields CASSGGPPTGELFF.